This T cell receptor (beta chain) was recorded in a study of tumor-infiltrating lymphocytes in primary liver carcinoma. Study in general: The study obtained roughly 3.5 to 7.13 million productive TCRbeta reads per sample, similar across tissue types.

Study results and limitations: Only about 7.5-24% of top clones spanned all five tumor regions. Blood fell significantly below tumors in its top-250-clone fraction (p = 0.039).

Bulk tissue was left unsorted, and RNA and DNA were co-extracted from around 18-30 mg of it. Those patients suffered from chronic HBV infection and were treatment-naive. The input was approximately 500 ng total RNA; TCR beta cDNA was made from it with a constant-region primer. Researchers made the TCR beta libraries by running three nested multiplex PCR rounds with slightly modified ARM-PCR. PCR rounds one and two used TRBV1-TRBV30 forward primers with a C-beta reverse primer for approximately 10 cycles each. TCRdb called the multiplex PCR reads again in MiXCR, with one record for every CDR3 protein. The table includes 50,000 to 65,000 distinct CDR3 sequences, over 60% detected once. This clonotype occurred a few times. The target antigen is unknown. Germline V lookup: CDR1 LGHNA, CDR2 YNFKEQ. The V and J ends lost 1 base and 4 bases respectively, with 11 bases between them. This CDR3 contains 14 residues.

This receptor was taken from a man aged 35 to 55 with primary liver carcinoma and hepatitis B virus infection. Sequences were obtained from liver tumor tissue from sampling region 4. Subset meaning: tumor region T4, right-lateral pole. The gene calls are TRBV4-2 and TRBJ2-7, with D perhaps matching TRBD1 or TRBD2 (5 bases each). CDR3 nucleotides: TGTGCCAGCAGCCAAGGTCGGGGCCCATACGAGCAGTACTTC. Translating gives CASSQGRGPYEQYF.